This T cell receptor (beta chain) was observed in a study of glioma-infiltrating T cells after dendritic cell vaccination. The method was immunoSEQ multiplex PCR; TCRdb's version includes in-frame clones alone and lacks a portion of them. Of roughly 51,000 clones listed, over 75% are singletons. CDR1 is SGHNT, CDR2 YYREEE, per germline (reference sequence). Trimming left V 3 bases short and J 1 base short, with 9 bases between. This CDR3 has 14 residues. This receptor was taken from a human donor with glioblastoma. Specimen: blood, collected before dendritic cell vaccination. This chain uses TRBV5-4 with TRBJ2-3, with no clear D. Here the CDR3 DNA reads TGTGCCAGCAGCTCAAAACAAGGCACAGATACGCAGTATTTT. As protein: CASSSKQGTDTQYF. Full variable domain (missing parts from reference TRBV5-4 and TRBJ2-3): ETGVTQSPTHLIKTRGQQVTLRCSSQSGHNTVSWYQQALGQGPQFIFQYYREEENGRGNFPPRFSGLQFPNYSSELNVNALELDDSALYLCASSSKQGTDTQYFGPGTRLTVL.